The 23 T cell receptor beta chains given below trace back to one sample, sequenced in a study of T cells in Graves' hyperthyroidism and ophthalmopathy. TCR beta CDR3 sequences were amplified from RNA transcripts. First-round RT-PCR of the TCR CDR3 relied on the HTBI primer set. MiXCR, run by TCRdb on the multiplex PCR reads, gives a single entry per CDR3 protein. The sample contains about 560,000 distinct CDR3 sequences, over 15% of which appear only once. The sequenced material came from blood. These receptors were taken from a woman aged 18-29 years with Graves' hyperthyroidism.

Ten or more counts support this clonotype. CDR3 in amino acids: CASSYAGTGTYEQYF. The DNA of the CDR3 is TGTGCCAGCAGTTACGCCGGGACAGGGACCTACGAGCAGTACTTC. The chain carries TRBV6-5 and TRBJ2-7; 9 positions match TRBD1. This CDR3 spans 15 amino acids. Germline lookup yields CDR1 MNHEY and CDR2 SVGAGI. V lost 2 bases and J lost 2; bases outside the gene matches: 4.

The sample holds many counts of this clonotype. The chain joins TRBV27 to TRBJ1-5; the D is unclear. This CDR3 comprises 15 residues. V gave up 1 base and J gave up 3 bases, with 10 bases separating them. Germline V gene data show CDR1 as MNHEY and CDR2 as SMNVEV (reference sequence). This chain's CDR3 is CASSLLSQANQPQHF. The DNA for the CDR3 is TGTGCCAGCAGTTTATTGAGTCAGGCCAATCAGCCCCAGCATTTT.

Comment on this clonotype: Since a much larger clone is just one base distant, this may be a read error. For the CDR3, the DNA is TGTGCCAGCTCACGAACCGGGACAGGCCCCTACGAGCGGTACTTC. Encoded protein: CASSRTGTGPYERYF. The rearrangement uses TRBV18 and TRBJ2-7; TRBD1 matches 8 bases. This CDR3 spans 15 amino acids. The V gene's germline CDR1 is KGHSH and CDR2 LQKENI.

This clonotype was found many times. J is TRBJ1-5 and V is TRBV6-2 or TRBV6-3, with TRBD1 matching over 11 bases. This CDR3 comprises 19 residues. CDR1 and CDR2 (germline): MNHEY, SVGEGT. With 7 bases clipped from V and 2 bases from J, the junction kept 16 bases outside the gene matches. The CDR3: CASTDPVGQGANGNQPQHF. In nucleotides, the CDR3 is TGTGCCAGCACCGATCCAGTAGGACAGGGGGCAAATGGCAATCAGCCCCAGCATTTT.

The chain is built from TRBV6-1 and TRBJ1-2; D may be TRBD1 (5 bases). CDR3 length: 12 amino acids. Germline CDR1 reads MNHNS; CDR2 reads SASEGT. Trimming cost V 5 bases and J 14 bases, with 18 bases left between them. CDR3 in amino acids: CASSSMPGPHTF. CDR3 DNA sequence: TGTGCCAGCAGTTCGATGCCGGGACCTCATACCTTC.

This clonotype was detected ten times or more. V is TRBV6-1 and J is TRBJ2-7, with 10 bases that match TRBD2. With V trimmed by 1 base and J by 7 bases, 10 bases remained unmatched. CDR3 length equals 16 residues. The germline V gene has CDR1 MNHNS and CDR2 SASEGT. The CDR3 sequence is CASSEELAGGLGEQYF. The CDR3 DNA reads TGTGCCAGCAGTGAAGAATTAGCGGGAGGCCTAGGGGAGCAGTACTTC.

This clonotype showed up just a few times. The CDR3 DNA reads as TGTGCCAGCAACCGACGCGACCCGACTTTCCCCTACAATGAGCAGTTCTTC. Translating it yields CASNRRDPTFPYNEQFF. V gene TRBV12-3 or TRBV12-4 combines with J gene TRBJ2-1; D call uncertain. Trimming shortened V by 7 bases and J by 2 bases, and 21 bases separated the two germline ends. The CDR3 covers 17 residues.

The sample holds many counts of this clonotype. J is TRBJ2-1 and V is TRBV11-2, with 8 bases matching TRBD2. CDR1 is SGHAT and CDR2 is FQNNGV in the germline V gene. V dropped 1 base and J dropped 5; count of bases not matched to a gene: 10. CDR3 length equals 17 residues. CDR3 nucleotides: TGTGCCAGCAGCTTAGTTGGTCTAGCGGGTTCCCACAATGAGCAGTTCTTC. This translates into CASSLVGLAGSHNEQFF.

This clonotype was detected a few times. CDR3 coding DNA: TGCAGTGCTAGTTTCGCGGGATCTAGCACAGATACGCAGTATTTT. This translates into CSASFAGSSTDTQYF. This chain links TRBV20-1 with TRBJ2-3; possible D gene TRBD2, 6 bases. V lost 3 bases and J 0 bases, leaving 13 bases between the germline ends. The CDR3 sequence is 15 residues long. Germline V gene lookup returns CDR1 DFQATT and CDR2 SNEGSKA (reference sequence).

The chain links TRBV7-9 to TRBJ2-7, with D possibly TRBD1 on 5 matching bases. V lost 5 bases and J 2 bases, leaving 13 bases between the germline ends. This CDR3 contains 14 residues. Per germline, CDR1 SEHNR and CDR2 FQNEAQ (reference sequence). CDR3 DNA: TGTGCCAGCAGCCCCCCAGGGTTTGCCTACGAGCAGTACTTC. The encoded protein is CASSPPGFAYEQYF.

This clonotype appeared many times. The chain joins TRBV20-1 to TRBJ1-4, with 9 bases identical to TRBD1. V was clipped by 2 bases and J by 6 bases; unmatched bases: 4. CDR1 and CDR2 (germline): DFQATT, SNEGSKA (reference sequence). The CDR3 has 14 amino acids. CDR3 region: CSARRTGVDEKLFF. In nucleotides, the CDR3 is TGCAGTGCTAGAAGGACAGGGGTAGATGAAAAACTGTTTTTT.

The chain is built from TRBV7-6 and TRBJ2-5; D might be TRBD2 (5 bases). Germline CDR1 reads SGHVS; CDR2 reads FNYEAQ. V lost 5 bases to trimming and J lost 2 bases, with 9 bases between them. This CDR3 has 13 amino acids. The CDR3 DNA reads as TGTGCCAGCAGCGAGAGGGCGCAAGAGACCCAGTACTTC. Protein: CASSERAQETQYF. Supplemented by reference TRBV7-6 and TRBJ2-5, the full variable domain reads GAGVSQSPRYKVTKRGQDVALRCDPISGHVSLYWYRQALGQGPEFLTYFNYEAQQDKSGLPNDRFSAERPEGSISTLTIQRTEQRDSAMYRCASSERAQETQYFGPGTRLLVL.

This clonotype was seen ten or more times. The V and J genes are TRBV30 and TRBJ2-1; maybe TRBD2 (6 bases). This CDR3 contains 12 residues. Germline CDR1 and CDR2: GTSNPN and SVGIG (reference sequence). Trimming took 3 bases from V and 9 from J, leaving 12 bases between them. The CDR3 DNA follows: TGTGCCTGGAGCGCGGGGTATTCTGAGCAGTTCTTC. Its translation: CAWSAGYSEQFF. The variable domain in full, completed from reference TRBV30 and TRBJ2-1, reads SQTIHQWPATLVQPVGSPLSLECTVEGTSNPNLYWYRQAAGRGLQLLFYSVGIGQISSEVPQNLSASRPQDRQFILSSKKLLLSDSGFYLCAWSAGYSEQFFGPGTRLTVL.

The chain couples TRBV3-1 to TRBJ2-5, with no clear D. V shed 2 bases and J shed 1 base, with 11 bases lying between them. There are 15 residues in the CDR3. The germline gives CDR1 LGHDT, CDR2 YNNKEL (reference sequence). CDR3: CASSQRVEIQETQYF. The DNA for the CDR3 is TGTGCCAGCAGCCAACGGGTGGAAATCCAAGAGACCCAGTACTTC.

This clonotype appeared many times. The rearrangement links TRBV10-1 to TRBJ2-1; 13 nucleotides agree with TRBD2. The CDR3 runs to 21 residues. Germline V lookup: CDR1 WNHNN, CDR2 SYGVQD (reference sequence). The V gene end was trimmed by 2 bases and the J gene end by 8 bases; junction bases not matched to a gene: 21. The CDR3 spells CASSELDGDTLAGGPGDEQFF. Here the CDR3 DNA reads TGCGCCAGCAGTGAGCTTGACGGTGATACACTAGCGGGAGGGCCGGGGGATGAGCAGTTCTTC.

This clonotype has a handful of counts. V gene TRBV20-1 combines with J gene TRBJ2-3; maybe TRBD2 (6 bases). The CDR3 spans 12 residues. Germline V gene data show CDR1 as DFQATT and CDR2 as SNEGSKA (reference sequence). Between the trimmed V and J ends, which lost 5 bases and 5 bases, there was a span of 11 bases. CDR3 DNA sequence: TGCAGTGCTGAACTAGCTGAAGATACGCAGTATTTT. Encoded protein: CSAELAEDTQYF.

This clonotype showed up many times. The V and J genes are TRBV20-1 and TRBJ2-1; 9 nucleotides line up with TRBD2. The V segment lost 2 bases and the J segment 7 bases; nucleotides outside the gene matches: 6. This CDR3 contains 14 residues. The germline CDR1 and CDR2 sequences are DFQATT and SNEGSKA (reference sequence). DNA of the CDR3: TGCAGTGCTAGAAAGCTAGCGGGATTGAATGAGCAGTTCTTC. Protein: CSARKLAGLNEQFF.

This clonotype was picked up many times. This chain links TRBV11-3 with TRBJ2-1; D is perhaps TRBD2 (5 bases). The V and J ends lost 3 bases and 9 bases respectively, with 33 bases between them. The CDR3 loop spans 20 amino acids. CDR1 is SGHNT, CDR2 YENEEA, per germline. The CDR3 loop is CASSFLLLELGGMGEGEQFF. CDR3 sequence (DNA): TGTGCCAGCAGCTTCCTCCTCCTAGAACTAGGAGGAATGGGCGAGGGTGAGCAGTTCTTC.

At least ten counts were recorded for this clonotype. The V and J genes are TRBV6-1 and TRBJ1-5; TRBD1 aligns across 11 bases. This CDR3 spans 16 amino acids. V lost 6 bases to trimming and J lost 2 bases; unmatched junction nucleotides: 6. CDR1 is MNHNS, CDR2 SASEGT, per germline. As DNA, the CDR3 is TGTGCCAGCAGCACGGACAGGGGGCATGGCAATCAGCCCCAGCATTTT. Protein: CASSTDRGHGNQPQHF.

This clonotype turned up a few times. The chain links TRBV6-1 to TRBJ1-3; D is unclear. Germline V lookup: CDR1 MNHNS, CDR2 SASEGT. V dropped 9 bases and J dropped 2 bases, with 14 bases sitting between them. The CDR3 runs 14 residues. The CDR3 protein is CASKGGPTGNTIYF. CDR3 DNA: TGTGCCAGTAAAGGAGGACCTACTGGAAACACCATATATTTT.

This clonotype occurred a few times. The chain joins TRBV5-1 to TRBJ2-6; 8 nucleotides agree with TRBD1. J lost 4 bases, V lost 7 bases, and 7 bases had no gene match. Germline loops: CDR1 SGHRS, CDR2 YFSETQ. The CDR3 length is 15 residues. CDR3 sequence (DNA): TGCGCCAGCGGACAGGGCCCCGCCGGGGCCAACGTCCTGACTTTC. Amino acid sequence: CASGQGPAGANVLTF. The full variable domain, completed using reference TRBV5-1 and TRBJ2-6, is KAGVTQTPRYLIKTRGQQVTLSCSPISGHRSVSWYQQTPGQGLQFLFEYFSETQRNKGNFPGRFSGRQFSNSRSEMNVSTLELGDSALYLCASGQGPAGANVLTFGAGSRLTVL.

The sample holds many counts of this clonotype. The chain is built from TRBV28 and TRBJ2-7; D not resolved. This CDR3 region has 14 residues. V dropped 5 bases and J dropped 3 bases, with 14 bases sitting between them. Per germline, CDR1 MDHEN and CDR2 SYDVKM. The CDR3 reads CASSAYPINYEQYF. CDR3 bases: TGTGCCAGCAGTGCCTATCCCATTAACTACGAGCAGTACTTC.

This clonotype was recorded at least ten times. The chain uses TRBV27 and TRBJ1-1; TRBD1 matches 9 bases. The V and J ends lost 4 bases and 4 bases, in that order; junction bases with no gene match: 7. This CDR3 is built from 15 residues. Germline CDR1 is MNHEY and CDR2 is SMNVEV (reference sequence). The CDR3 nucleotides are TGTGCCAGCAGTTCTTATGCGGACAGGGGCACTGAAGCTTTCTTT. Protein product: CASSSYADRGTEAFF.